This T cell receptor beta chain was recovered during a study of regulatory T cells in long-lasting Graves disease. V lost 8 bases and J lost 6, with 17 bases in between. Germline V CDR1 and CDR2: ENHRY, SYGVKD. The CDR3 sequence is 13 residues long. Time point denoted: newly diagnosed GD, antithyroid drugs for less than 3 months. Construction of the TCR library relied on RNA isolated from PBMCs. With EDTA tubes as the receptacles, nine milliliters of peripheral blood were drawn. This clonotype was counted many times. Building the TCR beta libraries relied on iRepertoire HTBI primers, and CDR3 regions underwent Arm-PCR. Each CDR3 protein gets one entry after TCRdb re-called the multiplex PCR reads with MiXCR. The repertoire holds 300,000 to 400,000 distinct CDR3 sequences, with roughly a sixth as singletons.

The sequencing here drew on peripheral blood mononuclear cells (PBMCs), taken at new diagnosis, from a patient treated with antithyroid drugs. The origin of this receptor is a female donor with Graves disease. The chain recombines TRBV10-3 with TRBJ2-7; D possibly corresponds to TRBD2 (5 bases). The CDR3 DNA reads TGTGCCATCTCGTGGCGGCCGAGCGGCGAGCAGTACTTC. It encodes CAISWRPSGEQYF.